Presented here are 9 T cell receptor beta chains from one specimen sequenced in a study of blood T cells in healthy people across ages. A J-beta primer mix and a sample-barcoded 5' primer were used in a second PCR of roughly 6 to 11 cycles. TCRdb itself ran the 5' RACE reads through MiXCR, one entry per CDR3 protein. There are hundreds of thousands of distinct CDR3 sequences in the sample; about half occur only once, and roughly a third lies in the top ten. The sample comprised blood. Receptor source: an older woman in good health.

This clonotype was recorded at least ten times. The chain is built from TRBV7-3 and TRBJ2-7, with TRBD2 identical over 7 bases. Looked up from germline, CDR1 is SGHTA and CDR2 is FQGTGA. CDR3 size: 14 residues. Trimming at V came to 2 bases and at J to 3 bases, leaving 4 bases not matched to a gene. CDR3 bases: TGTGCCAGCAGCTTAGCGGGGGAGGACTACGAGCAGTACTTC. Its translation is CASSLAGEDYEQYF.

This clonotype occurred once. V usage is TRBV7-3 and J usage is TRBJ1-2; 7 positions match TRBD1. The V and J ends lost 5 bases and 4 bases, in that order; junction bases with no gene match: 10. Per germline, CDR1 SGHTA and CDR2 FQGTGA. CDR3 length equals 15 residues. The CDR3 here is CASSPTGVSGYGYTF. The CDR3, as DNA: TGTGCCAGCAGCCCCACAGGGGTGAGTGGCTATGGCTACACCTTC.

The genes are TRBV12-3 or TRBV12-4 and TRBJ2-5; D may match TRBD1 or TRBD2 (5 bases each). The tail of the sequence fits TRBJ2-7 better, so the J call may be wrong. The CDR3 has 12 residues. The CDR3 sequence: CASRGRTSEQYF. DNA for the CDR3: TGTGCCAGCAGGGGACGGACGAGCGAGCAGTACTTC.

The chain uses TRBV7-2 and TRBJ2-7; no reliable D call. Gene TRBJ2-5 matches the end of the DNA better, so the J call may be wrong. This CDR3 is built from 15 residues. The germline gives CDR1 SGHTA, CDR2 FQGNSA. Here the CDR3 reads CASSLQVQPIETQYF. The CDR3 DNA reads TGTGCCAGCAGCTTACAGGTTCAACCGATAGAGACCCAGTACTTC.

V and J are TRBV20-1 and TRBJ1-5, with D maybe TRBD1 (5 bases). The ends were cut back, 5 bases at V and 3 bases at J, with 14 bases in the middle. CDR3 size: 14 residues. Germline V gives CDR1 DFQATT, CDR2 SNEGSKA (reference sequence). CDR3 DNA sequence: TGCAGTGCTGGCGGGGGAAACCACAATCAGCCCCAGCATTTT. Translated: CSAGGGNHNQPQHF.

The V gene is TRBV21-1, the J gene TRBJ2-1; TRBD1 is the table's D call and was not checked against the DNA. TRBV21-1 is described as a pseudogene. The CDR3 runs to 16 residues. For the CDR3, the DNA is TGTGCCAGCAGCCGCCGACAGGGTTGCTCCTACAATGAGCAGTTCTTC. Protein sequence: CASSRRQGCSYNEQFF.

This clonotype was picked up a small number of times. The CDR3 DNA reads TGTGCCAGCAGCTTCTATGGGCGGGACCCTTCCTACGAGCAGTACTTC. Residues: CASSFYGRDPSYEQYF. This chain uses TRBV7-2 with TRBJ2-7; possibly TRBD2 for D (6 bases). Trimming left V 3 bases short and J 1 base short, with 16 bases between. CDR3 size: 16 residues. Germline CDR1 reads SGHTA; CDR2 reads FQGNSA. The full variable domain, completed using reference TRBV7-2 and TRBJ2-7, is GAGVSQSPSNKVTEKGKDVELRCDPISGHTALYWYRQSLGQGLEFLIYFQGNSAPDKSGLPSDRFSAERTGGSVSTLTIQRTQQEDSAVYLCASSFYGRDPSYEQYFGPGTRLTVT.

For this clonotype: Its ends do not fully match the called genes, so a read error is possible. The CDR3: CNVGGYQETQYF. The CDR3 DNA follows: TGCAACGTTGGGGGCTACCAAGAGACCCAGTACTTC. The chain recombines TRBV29-1 with TRBJ2-5; tentative D call: TRBD1 (6 bases). CDR3 length equals 12 residues. The germline CDR1 and CDR2 sequences are SQVTM and ANQGSEA.

The rearrangement joins TRBV28 to TRBJ2-5, with D maybe TRBD2 (6 bases). The CDR3 has 15 amino acids. V lost 3 bases and J 11 bases, leaving 22 bases between the germline ends. CDR1 and CDR2 (germline): MDHEN, SYDVKM. The CDR3 region has the DNA TGTGCCAGCAGTTTCGGGGGAAGGTCCTACAATGAGCAGTACTTC. This translates into CASSFGGRSYNEQYF.